Detailed here is one TCR beta chain. The antigen it binds to is not known. Base qualities are missing; no much larger clone stands one base away. The entry originates in a study of shared clonotypes between healthy human individuals (TCRdb year 2020). Looking at the study overall: The cohort comprised a couple of women and a few men aged 18 to 49 years. Per donor, three plates each were used for CD4 naive and CD4 memory, two for CD8 naive, and one for CD8 memory. To estimate repertoire size and how much clonotype sharing occurs between individuals, the study deeply sequenced the blood TCR repertoires of roughly 5 healthy adults. To increase sequencing depth and limit assay-specific biases, TCR repertoire library preparation and sequencing were carried out by different laboratories using diverse techniques. Leukapheresis yielded between about 0.8 and 9.5 billion PBMCs per donor. Results and caveats for the whole study, not just this receptor: Naive subsets generally had larger estimated clonotype richness than memory subsets did. Because the study included a small number of donors, the genetic and exposure-history diversity represented was limited. Sampling was restricted to blood, and TCR repertoires in tissues likely differ from the TCR repertoires found in blood. Based on pairwise subsampling, the degree of clonotype sharing among donors was expected to be affected by sequencing depth. Across a few donors, about 5.2% of naive CD4, 3.5% of naive CD8, approximately 2.5% of memory CD4, and over 0.35% of memory CD8 clonotypes were shared. Compared with non-shared clonotypes, the clonotypes found in all four sorted-subset donors had higher generation probabilities. Rarefaction of sorted-subset datasets indicated incomplete sequencing despite the large sequencing depth.

The germline V gene specifies SGHNT as CDR1 and YENEEA as CDR2. V drops 8 bases and J drops 4 bases, leaving 14 bases in between. The CDR3, cysteine through phenylalanine, is 13 amino acids long. The only DNA kept is the CDR3, 39 bases in frame from the first base. Using the deep immunoSEQ assay, TCR CDR3 regions were amplified from genomic DNA by multiplex PCR. For each cell subset, the extracted genomic DNA was distributed evenly across all wells of several immunoSEQ 96-well plates, and each plate served as one replicate. For sorted subsets, 150 to 250 ng of genomic DNA, equivalent to around 31,000 T cell genomes, went into each replicate PCR. Purified libraries were quantified with a Qubit 3.0 fluorometer, sized on a Bioanalyzer 2100, and re-quantified with the KAPA Library Quantification kit. Each immunoSEQ 96-well plate was sequenced on its own single-read 150-cycle Illumina NextSeq 550 flow cell. As for how the authors treated the data: The immunoSEQ output contained only junctional sequences without quality scores, so filtering could not match that applied to full-length reads. Sequences were annotated with PyIR, a Python wrapper for IgBLAST v1.9, using IMGT germline references to assign V/J genes and CDR3. Any read was removed if the V/J assignment was weak (E-value above 1e-6), the CDR3 was missing, or the read contained stop codons, out-of-frame junctions, or ambiguous translated residues. A V3J clonotype was defined by an identical inferred V gene, J gene, and CDR3 amino acid sequence. To compute the percentage overlap between repertoires, the number of shared unique clonotypes was divided by the size of the smaller repertoire. Richness of each repertoire was evaluated using RTK rarefaction, the Chao1 estimator, and Recon v2.1 estimates of unobserved clonotypes. For all TCRbeta clonotypes obtained by the gDNA method from a few donors, generation probabilities were computed with OLGA. The source is immuneACCESS, and TCRdb retained only in-frame sequences with V and J called. Part of the clones is not carried over; for the studies checked, unresolved V genes explain less than half of this, and the remainder is unexplained. The D gene and trimming were derived from the DNA, and the V and J assignments and clone size from that table. The sample contains roughly 2.5 million clones, 85% to 95% of them found a single time. The ten largest clones capture 0.13% to 0.15% of the sample.

Donors were healthy HIV-negative adults with no recently reported acute infections or vaccinations. Every donor was a Caucasian adult residing in Nashville, Tennessee, USA. Magnetic negative selection was used to enrich CD4+ T cells, after which naive cells were positively selected on CD45RA and the negative fraction became the memory subset. Blood was obtained by leukapheresis, after which PBMCs were separated by Ficoll-Histopaque density gradient centrifugation and cryopreserved in liquid nitrogen vapor phase. Analytical flow cytometry was used to check the purity and quantity of each magnetically sorted T cell population. Genomic DNA was isolated from each sorted fraction and quantified by UV absorbance on a Nanodrop 2000c.

Sample: naive CD4+ T cells sorted from blood. The label giving this sample's cell subset or site can be read as: CD45RA+ positively selected. The receptor's source is a man aged 18 to 30 in good health. The sequence links TRBV11-3 to TRBJ2-5, with the D gene not clear enough to name. At the DNA level, the sequence is TGTGCCAGCGCTGCGTATCCCGCAGAGACCCAGTACTTC. This sequence encodes CASAAYPAETQYF. The variable domain in full, with residues beyond the CDR3 obtained from the reference TRBV11-3 and TRBJ2-5 genes, is EAGVVQSPRYKIIEKKQPVAFWCNPISGHNTLYWYLQNLGQGPELLIRYENEEAVDDSQLPKDRFSAERLKGVDSTLKIQPAELGDSAVYLCASAAYPAETQYFGPGTRLLVL.